The 15 T cell receptor beta chains below all came from one sample that was sequenced in a study of CD8+ T cells in alopecia areata (dated by TCRdb to the late 2010s). The time point label here, explained by the study, means: around 26 weeks on oral tofacitinib. The intended sense of this specimen's treatment or condition label: oral pan-JAK inhibitor, 5-10 mg twice daily. The library was built by means of the immunoSEQ multiplex PCR assay. To provide template for TCR sequencing, every sample had RNA extracted and reverse transcribed into cDNA. The source is immuneACCESS, and TCRdb retained only in-frame sequences with V and J called. Part of the clones is not carried over; for the studies checked, unresolved V genes explain less than half of this, and the remainder is unexplained. Within this sample are some 120,000 clones, with roughly 55% of them counted one time only. Approximately 12% of the sample is in the top ten clones.

The source was CD8+ T cells sorted from blood, collected at week 24, from a patient treated with tofacitinib. The receptors originated from a human donor with alopecia areata.

This clone was picked up a small number of times. This chain links TRBV11-2 with TRBJ2-5, with 7 bases aligning to TRBD2. Losses at the gene ends were 0 bases for V and 4 bases for J; bases not matched to a gene: 8. Looked up from germline, CDR1 is SGHAT and CDR2 is FQNNGV. The CDR3 has 16 residues. The CDR3 DNA sequence: TGTGCCAGCAGCTTAGACCCAGCGGGGAGTGGAGAGACCCAGTACTTC. Encoded protein: CASSLDPAGSGETQYF.

This chain uses TRBV7-9 with TRBJ2-7; D is tentatively TRBD1 or TRBD2 (5 bases each). Germline CDR1 reads SEHNR; CDR2 reads FQNEAQ (reference sequence). The CDR3 runs to 14 residues. Between the trimmed V and J ends, which lost 6 bases and 3 bases, there was a span of 15 bases. The CDR3 protein is CASSWGSRDYEQYF. The DNA for the CDR3 is TGTGCCAGCAGTTGGGGGTCCAGGGACTACGAGCAGTACTTC.

This rearrangement joins TRBV6-1 to TRBJ1-5, with D possibly matching TRBD1 (5 bases). Trimming pared 1 base from V and 5 bases from J, leaving 15 bases between. Germline CDR1 is MNHNS and CDR2 is SASEGT. The CDR3 spans 16 residues. The chain's CDR3 is CASSEGLGGDDQPQHF. CDR3 nucleotide sequence: TGTGCCAGCAGTGAAGGGTTGGGAGGGGATGATCAGCCCCAGCATTTT.

The V call is TRBV29-1, the J call TRBJ1-1; no reliable D call. The germline V and J ends were trimmed by 2 bases and 1 base, with 11 bases remaining between them. The CDR3 is made up of 14 amino acids. Looked up from germline, CDR1 is SQVTM and CDR2 is ANQGSEA. The CDR3 DNA sequence: TGCAGCGTTGAATGGGGATGGGAGAACACTGAAGCTTTCTTT. It encodes CSVEWGWENTEAFF.

The J gene is TRBJ1-1, the V gene TRBV2, with a possible D match to TRBD1 (5 bases). Looked up from germline, CDR1 is SNHLY and CDR2 is FYNNEI. The CDR3 contains 13 residues. The V gene lost 6 bases and the J gene lost 4 bases, with 12 bases spanning the gap. The CDR3 protein is CASSPGGGTEAFF. CDR3 coding DNA: TGTGCCAGCAGCCCCGGGGGGGGCACTGAAGCTTTCTTT.

The sample holds one count of this clone. The chain recombines TRBV19 with TRBJ2-7, with D uncertain. Germline V gene lookup returns CDR1 LNHDA and CDR2 SQIVND (reference sequence). The CDR3 consists of 11 residues. Deletions cut 5 bases from V and 4 bases from J, with 6 bases between. The CDR3 region has the DNA TGTGCCAGTAGTGGTGGTTACGAGCAGTACTTC. As protein: CASSGGYEQYF.

The chain has TRBV29-1 and TRBJ1-5, with D possibly TRBD1 on 5 matching bases. Per the germline V gene, CDR1 is SQVTM and CDR2 is ANQGSEA. V was cut by 4 bases and J by 1 base, with 11 bases left in between. This CDR3 has 14 residues. The CDR3 here is CSVGGRESNQPQHF. The CDR3 DNA sequence: TGCAGCGTTGGGGGCAGGGAGAGCAATCAGCCCCAGCATTTT. Based on the CDR3 plus reference TRBV29-1 and TRBJ1-5, the full variable domain is SAVISQKPSRDICQRGTSLTIQCQVDSQVTMMFWYRQQPGQSLTLIATANQGSEATYESGFVIDKFPISRPNLTFSTLTVSNMSPEDSSIYLCSVGGRESNQPQHFGDGTRLSIL.

The CDR3 protein is CASSEIGEAEAFF. Written as DNA, the CDR3 is TGTGCCAGCAGTGAAATCGGGGAGGCTGAAGCTTTCTTT. This chain links TRBV25-1 with TRBJ1-1; D unclear. This CDR3 is built from 13 residues. CDR1 MGHDK and CDR2 SYGVNS come from the germline V gene. V lost 2 bases and J lost 6, with 10 bases in between. The variable domain in full, with the rest retrieved from reference TRBV25-1 and TRBJ1-1, is EADIYQTPRYLVIGTGKKITLECSQTMGHDKMYWYQQDPGMELHLIHYSYGVNSTEKGDLSSESTVSRIRTEHFPLTLESARPSHTSQYLCASSEIGEAEAFFGQGTRLTVV.

V usage is TRBV30 and J usage is TRBJ2-7, with 9 nucleotides matching TRBD1. The CDR3 runs 13 residues. With V trimmed by 0 bases and J by 6 bases, 3 bases remained unmatched. CDR1 GTSNPN and CDR2 SVGIG come from the germline V gene (reference sequence). CDR3 in amino acids: CAWSVDRGAEQYF. CDR3 nucleotide sequence: TGTGCCTGGAGTGTAGACAGGGGGGCCGAGCAGTACTTC.

This clone was counted only a few times. This rearrangement joins TRBV7-8 to TRBJ2-3; D remains ambiguous. V dropped 1 base and J dropped 2 bases, with 7 bases sitting between them. The CDR3 spans 14 residues. CDR1 is SGHVS and CDR2 is FQNEAQ in the germline V gene. The CDR3 bases are TGTGCCAGCAGCTTAGACATAGACACAGATACGCAGTATTTT. This sequence encodes CASSLDIDTDTQYF.

The V and J genes are TRBV11-2 and TRBJ1-2; 9 positions match TRBD1. The CDR3 consists of 15 residues. Looked up from germline, CDR1 is SGHAT and CDR2 is FQNNGV. V was clipped by 1 base and J by 6 bases; unmatched bases: 6. CDR3 in amino acids: CASSLVWDRADGYTF. For the CDR3, the DNA is TGTGCCAGCAGCTTAGTCTGGGACAGGGCTGATGGCTACACCTTC. Combining the CDR3 with reference TRBV11-2 and TRBJ1-2 gives the whole variable domain EAGVAQSPRYKIIEKRQSVAFWCNPISGHATLYWYQQILGQGPKLLIQFQNNGVVDDSQLPKDRFSAERLKGVDSTLKIQPAKLEDSAVYLCASSLVWDRADGYTFGSGTRLTVV.

This chain connects TRBV5-4 to TRBJ2-2; D call uncertain. CDR3 size: 15 residues. Trimming took 2 bases from V and 4 from J, leaving 12 bases between them. Germline lookup yields CDR1 SGHNT and CDR2 YYREEE (reference sequence). CDR3 bases: TGTGCCAGCAGCTTTAGCAGAGGCGGCACCGGGGAGCTGTTTTTT. Its translation: CASSFSRGGTGELFF.

The chain joins TRBV14 to TRBJ2-1; 10 nucleotides match TRBD2. The trim removed 3 bases at V and 10 bases at J, leaving 9 bases unmatched. Germline values: CDR1 SGHDN, CDR2 FVKESK. The CDR3 is 15 residues long. CDR3 DNA: TGTGCCAGCAGCCAGGGGACTAGCGCGACCGACGAGCAGTTCTTC. Its translation is CASSQGTSATDEQFF.

A few counts support this clone. V usage is TRBV9 and J usage is TRBJ1-1, with D possibly being TRBD1 (6 bases). CDR3 length: 15 amino acids. Between the trimmed V and J ends, which lost 0 bases and 4 bases, there was a span of 13 bases. The V gene's germline CDR1 is SGDLS and CDR2 YYNGEE. The CDR3 nucleotides are TGTGCCAGCAGCGTAGTACAGGGCGGGAGCACTGAAGCTTTCTTT. Encoded protein: CASSVVQGGSTEAFF.

This chain uses TRBV19 with TRBJ1-1; D is ambiguous. CDR1 and CDR2 (germline): LNHDA, SQIVND (reference sequence). This CDR3 region has 13 residues. V was shortened by 7 bases and J by 1 base, with 10 bases between the two germline ends. CDR3 residues: CASIGGENTEAFF. DNA for the CDR3: TGTGCCAGTATTGGTGGGGAGAACACTGAAGCTTTCTTT.